A few counts support the clone carrying this T cell receptor (beta chain). The antigen is undetermined. This entry comes from a study of T cell repertoires in cytomegalovirus infection. Looking at the study overall: In public TCR beta signatures, there were indications of both CMV infection and matching HLA type.

Study-wide points: Dominant in the ex vivo response were TCR beta clonotypes restricted by HLA-C and specific for CMV.

V lost 1 base, J lost 5 bases, and 6 bases stayed unmatched. Germline V gene sequence: CDR1 LNHNV, CDR2 YYDKDF (reference sequence). The CDR3 has 16 residues. TCRdb recomputed calls from the reads with MiXCR, one row per CDR3 protein. The sample carries about 700,000 distinct CDR3 sequences, 30% to 35% recorded once. The chain joins TRBV15 to TRBJ2-4; 9 bases are a match to TRBD1. Specimen: cultured PBMCs, collected from culture after CMV antigen stimulation. This TCR was sampled from a human donor in good health (CMV status not recorded). Some clones in this sample may be carry-over from other donors' samples. The DNA of the CDR3 is TGTGCCACCAGCAGAGGAATAACAGGGGGCGAAAACATTCAGTACTTC. Residues: CATSRGITGGENIQYF.